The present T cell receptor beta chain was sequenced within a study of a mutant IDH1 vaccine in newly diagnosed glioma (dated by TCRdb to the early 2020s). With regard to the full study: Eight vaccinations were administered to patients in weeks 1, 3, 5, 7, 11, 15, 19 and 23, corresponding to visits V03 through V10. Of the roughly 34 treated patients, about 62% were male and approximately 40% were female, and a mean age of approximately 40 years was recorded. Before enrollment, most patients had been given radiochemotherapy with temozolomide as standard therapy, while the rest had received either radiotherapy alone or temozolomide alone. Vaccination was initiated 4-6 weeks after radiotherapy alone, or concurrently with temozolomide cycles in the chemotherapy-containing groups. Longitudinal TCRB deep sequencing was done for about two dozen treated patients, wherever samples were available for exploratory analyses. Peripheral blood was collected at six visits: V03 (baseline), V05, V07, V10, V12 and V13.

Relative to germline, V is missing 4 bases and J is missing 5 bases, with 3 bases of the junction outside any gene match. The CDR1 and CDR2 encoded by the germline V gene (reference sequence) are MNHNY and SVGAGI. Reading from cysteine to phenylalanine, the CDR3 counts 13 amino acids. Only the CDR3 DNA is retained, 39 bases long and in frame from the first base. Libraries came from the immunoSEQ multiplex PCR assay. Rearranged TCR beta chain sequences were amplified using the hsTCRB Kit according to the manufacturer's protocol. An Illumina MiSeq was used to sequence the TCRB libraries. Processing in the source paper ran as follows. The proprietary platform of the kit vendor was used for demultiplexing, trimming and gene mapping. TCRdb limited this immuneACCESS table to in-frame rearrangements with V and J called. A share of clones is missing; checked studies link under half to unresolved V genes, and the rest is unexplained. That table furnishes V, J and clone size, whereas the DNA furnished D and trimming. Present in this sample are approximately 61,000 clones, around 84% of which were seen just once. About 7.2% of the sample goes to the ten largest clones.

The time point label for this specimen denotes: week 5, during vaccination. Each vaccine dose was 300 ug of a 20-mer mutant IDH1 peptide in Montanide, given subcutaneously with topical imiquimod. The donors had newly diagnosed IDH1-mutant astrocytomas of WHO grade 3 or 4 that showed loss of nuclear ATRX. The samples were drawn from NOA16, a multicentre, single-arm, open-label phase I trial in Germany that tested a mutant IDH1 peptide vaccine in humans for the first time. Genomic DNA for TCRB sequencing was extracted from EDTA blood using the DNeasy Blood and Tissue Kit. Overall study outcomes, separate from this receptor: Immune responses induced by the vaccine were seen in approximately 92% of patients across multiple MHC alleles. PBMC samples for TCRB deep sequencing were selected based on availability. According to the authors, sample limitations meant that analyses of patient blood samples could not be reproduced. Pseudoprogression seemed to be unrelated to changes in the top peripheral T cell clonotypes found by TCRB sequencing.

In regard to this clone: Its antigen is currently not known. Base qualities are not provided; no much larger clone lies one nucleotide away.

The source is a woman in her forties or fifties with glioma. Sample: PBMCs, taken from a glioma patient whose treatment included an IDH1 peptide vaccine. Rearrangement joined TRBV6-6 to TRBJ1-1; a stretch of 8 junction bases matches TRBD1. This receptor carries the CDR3 CASSSRGQTEAFF. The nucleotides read TGTGCCAGCAGTTCCAGGGGGCAAACTGAAGCTTTCTTT.